This TCR beta chain was sequenced for a study of shared clonotypes between healthy human individuals. General study findings and limits: Naive subsets, compared against memory subsets, generally had larger estimated richness values.

Only in-frame clones appear in the TCRdb table, and some are missing; sequencing was by immunoSEQ multiplex PCR. The sample holds millions of clones, around 95% seen once. Trimming left V 4 bases short and J 6 bases short, with 28 bases between. CDR3 length: 18 residues. The germline V gene has CDR1 ENHRY and CDR2 SYGVKD. As regards this clone: No antigen is known for it.

Naive CD45RA+ and memory CD45RA-negative subsets were split from CD4+ cells. The sample consisted of naive CD4+ T cells sorted from blood. Subset specified: CD45RA+ positively selected. The J gene is TRBJ2-7, the V gene TRBV10-3; maybe TRBD2 (7 bases). This TCR came from a man younger than 35 in good health. This CDR3 is CAISAGLLGALGGSEQYF. CDR3 sequence (DNA): TGTGCCATCAGTGCGGGACTCCTGGGGGCTCTCGGGGGGAGCGAGCAGTACTTC.